This is a list of T cell receptor beta chains from one sample in a study of blood T cell repertoires in COVID-19. Some clones are missing from TCRdb's copy, which holds only in-frame ones; the method was immunoSEQ multiplex PCR. Of roughly 140,000 clones detected, 75% to 85% appear once; the ten largest clones hold roughly 10%. Input material: peripheral blood. All receptors derive from a man between 60 and 75 years old with active or convalescent COVID-19. CDR3s include the opening cysteine and the closing phenylalanine or tryptophan. The D gene is left open where the match is weak. Rows may omit the clone size; those that give it use once, few, many or a size class.

>.|TRBV24-1|15|.|TRBJ2-3
CATSVRTISTDTQYF
TGTGCCACCAGTGTCCGGACTATTAGCACAGATACGCAGTATTTT
>.|TRBV7-9|16|.|TRBJ1-2
CASSSATSDSPHGYTF
TGTGCCAGCAGCTCCGCCACGTCGGACAGCCCGCATGGCTACACCTTC
>.|TRBV18|18|.|TRBJ2-2
CASSPITVGPTNTGELFF
TGTGCCAGCTCACCCATCACCGTGGGCCCGACGAACACCGGGGAGCTGTTTTTT
>.|TRBV25-1|15|.|TRBJ1-2
CASSEVGDNYYGYTF
TGTGCCAGCAGTGAAGTAGGGGACAACTACTATGGCTACACCTTC
>once|TRBV25-1|13|.|TRBJ1-2
CASSGARNYGYTF
TGTGCCAGCAGTGGGGCTCGGAACTATGGCTACACCTTC
>.|TRBV11-3|16|.|TRBJ1-4
CASSLASGLQSEKLFF
TGTGCCAGCAGCTTGGCTTCAGGACTACAAAGTGAAAAACTGTTTTTT
>.|TRBV4-3|14|.|TRBJ2-1
CASSQDTGFGEQFF
TGCGCCAGCAGCCAAGATACAGGCTTCGGTGAGCAGTTCTTC
>.|TRBV7-8|15|.|TRBJ1-2
CASSLLGGADYGYTF
TGTGCCAGCAGCTTACTCGGGGGGGCGGACTATGGCTACACCTTC
>.|TRBV27|14|.|TRBJ2-7
CASSLSSNSYEQYF
TGTGCCAGCAGTCTCAGTTCAAACTCCTACGAGCAGTACTTC
>.|TRBV19|15|.|TRBJ1-2
CASSIERLSNYGYTF
TGTGCCAGTAGTATAGAGCGGTTATCAAACTATGGCTACACCTTC
>.|TRBV14|16|TRBD2|TRBJ2-1
CASSQDLTSGWHEQFF
TGTGCCAGCAGCCAAGATCTAACTAGCGGGTGGCATGAGCAGTTCTTC
>.|TRBV5-8|15|.|TRBJ1-5
CASSPDSYSNQPQHF
TGTGCCAGCAGCCCCGACAGCTATAGCAATCAGCCCCAGCATTTT
>.|TRBV24-1|14|TRBD1|TRBJ2-5
CATSGTGNVETQYF
TGTGCCACCAGTGGGACAGGGAATGTGGAGACCCAGTACTTC
>few|TRBV19|13|.|TRBJ1-6
CASMRTENSPLHF
TGTGCCAGTATGCGGACAGAAAATTCACCCCTCCACTTT
>.|TRBV23-1|16|.|TRBJ2-2
CASRTRGAGNTGELFF
TGCGCCAGCAGAACCCGGGGGGCCGGGAACACCGGGGAGCTGTTTTTT
>.|TRBV18|17|TRBD1|TRBJ2-2
CASSAIFPGQPTGELFF
TGTGCCAGCTCAGCGATTTTCCCGGGACAGCCGACTGGGGAGCTGTTTTTT
>.|TRBV11-3|15|.|TRBJ1-2
CASSLERGFNYGYTF
TGTGCCAGCAGCTTAGAGCGGGGATTCAACTATGGCTACACCTTC
>.|TRBV6-6|17|TRBD2|TRBJ2-1
CASSPRTSGSSYNEQFF
TGTGCCAGCAGTCCCCGGACTAGCGGGAGCTCCTACAATGAGCAGTTCTTC
>.|TRBV18|12|.|TRBJ2-7
CASSPSSYEQYF
TGTGCCAGCTCACCGAGCTCCTACGAGCAGTACTTC
>.|TRBV28|14|.|TRBJ1-1
CASSPGPRGAEAFF
TGTGCCAGCAGTCCGGGCCCCCGGGGGGCTGAAGCTTTCTTT
>.|TRBV5-1|19|TRBD2|TRBJ2-1
CASSFSASGEGLSYNEQFF
TGCGCCAGCAGCTTCTCGGCTAGCGGGGAGGGGCTCTCCTACAATGAGCAGTTCTTC
>.|TRBV5-4|15|.|TRBJ2-5
CASSLETGRKETQYF
TGTGCCAGCAGCTTGGAGACAGGGAGGAAAGAGACCCAGTACTTC
>.|TRBV6-5|13|TRBD1|TRBJ1-2
CASSWTGNYGYTF
TGTGCCAGCAGTTGGACAGGAAACTATGGCTACACCTTC
>.|TRBV15|14|TRBD2|TRBJ2-1
CATRSGGSYNEQFF
TGTGCCACCAGGAGCGGGGGCTCCTACAATGAGCAGTTCTTC
>.|TRBV5-1|13|.|TRBJ2-5
CASSFTGGVTQYF
TGCGCCAGCAGCTTTACTGGTGGTGTGACCCAGTACTTC
>.|TRBV4-3|17|.|TRBJ2-6
CASSQEQVISGANVLTF
TGCGCCAGCAGCCAAGAACAGGTCATCTCTGGGGCCAACGTCCTGACTTTC
>once|TRBV28|16|TRBD2|TRBJ2-1
CASSSSRTSGSNEQFF
TGTGCCAGCAGTTCGTCCCGGACTAGCGGGAGCAATGAGCAGTTCTTC
>.|TRBV7-9|14|.|TRBJ1-5
CASSLASAEQPQHF
TGTGCCAGCAGCTTAGCGTCGGCCGAACAGCCCCAACATTTT
>.|TRBV19|15|.|TRBJ1-2
CASSILVGVGEAAHF
TGTGCCAGTAGTATTCTCGTAGGGGTGGGGGAGGCTGCCCACTTC
>few|TRBV5-4|15|.|TRBJ1-4
CASSLAVGGVEKLFF
TGTGCCAGCAGCTTGGCGGTCGGAGGAGTCGAAAAACTGTTTTTT
>.|TRBV29-1|12|.|TRBJ1-3
CSVEVPPNTIYF
TGCAGCGTTGAAGTTCCCCCGAACACCATATATTTT